Each of the 27 T cell receptor beta chains below was sequenced from the same sample in a study of cytomegalovirus exposure and HLA in healthy donors. Both 60 Vbeta primers and 13 Jbeta primers went into the PCR. Some clones are missing from TCRdb's copy, which holds only in-frame ones; the method was immunoSEQ multiplex PCR. The sample contains around 130,000 clones, roughly 88% of which appear only once. Sequencing was done on a sample of PBMCs. The source of these receptors is a woman between 18 and 30 years old in good health and CMV-seropositive.

The J gene is TRBJ2-3, the V gene TRBV25-1; 10 bases are a match to TRBD2. Germline CDR1 MGHDK, CDR2 SYGVNS. The ends lost 3 bases at V and 6 bases at J; junction bases unmatched: 9. There are 16 residues in the CDR3. CDR3 in amino acids: CASSDRTSGVRDTQYF. DNA of the CDR3: TGTGCCAGCAGTGATCGCACTAGCGGGGTGCGGGATACGCAGTATTTT.

This chain links TRBV7-9 with TRBJ2-7, with 9 positions matching TRBD1. The CDR3 contains 15 residues. The germline V gene has CDR1 SEHNR and CDR2 FQNEAQ (reference sequence). Trimming took 7 bases from V and 7 from J; bases not matched to a gene: 14. The CDR3 coding sequence is TGTGCCAGCACCGGGACAGGGCCGCCGACGGGGGAGCAGTACTTC. This encodes CASTGTGPPTGEQYF.

The CDR3 DNA follows: TGTGCCAGCAGCGCGAATCAGGGCTACGAGCAGTACTTC. Its translation is CASSANQGYEQYF. This sequence joins TRBV2 and TRBJ2-7; a possible D gene is TRBD1 (5 bases). The germline gives CDR1 SNHLY, CDR2 FYNNEI. There are 13 residues in the CDR3. V was shortened by 6 bases and J by 3 bases, with 12 bases between the two germline ends.

V gene TRBV12-5 combines with J gene TRBJ1-1; 8 positions agree with TRBD1. The CDR3 spans 16 residues. V lost 2 bases, J lost 6 bases, and 11 bases stayed unmatched. The germline gives CDR1 LGHNT, CDR2 FRNRAP. The CDR3 coding sequence is TGTGCTAGTGGTTTGACTGTTCAGGGGGCCCTCTCTGAAGCTTTCTTT. Protein sequence: CASGLTVQGALSEAFF. The full variable domain, completed using reference TRBV12-5 and TRBJ1-1, is DARVTQTPRHKVTEMGQEVTMRCQPILGHNTVFWYRQTMMQGLELLAYFRNRAPLDDSGMPKDRFSAEMPDATLATLKIQPSEPRDSAVYFCASGLTVQGALSEAFFGQGTRLTVV.

This chain uses TRBV5-6 with TRBJ2-1; possible D gene TRBD1, 6 bases. This CDR3 contains 15 residues. Germline loops: CDR1 SGHDT, CDR2 YYEEEE. Trimming left V 4 bases short and J 7 bases short, with 18 bases between. CDR3 amino acids: CASSAPGQLVNEQFF. The CDR3 DNA reads as TGTGCCAGCAGCGCTCCGGGACAACTTGTGAATGAGCAGTTCTTC.

The genes are TRBV10-2 and TRBJ2-1; 9 bases match TRBD1. With 10 bases clipped from V and 5 bases from J, the junction kept 9 bases outside the gene matches. The CDR3 runs 14 residues. Germline-derived CDR1 and CDR2 are WSHSY and SAAADI. CDR3 amino acids: CATADRGLNNEQFF. DNA of the CDR3: TGCGCCACTGCGGACAGGGGCTTGAACAATGAGCAGTTCTTC.

The gene calls are TRBV28 and TRBJ1-1, with D maybe TRBD1 (5 bases). CDR3 length equals 14 residues. The germline V gene has CDR1 MDHEN and CDR2 SYDVKM. V shed 5 bases and J shed 6 bases, with 16 bases lying between them. The chain's CDR3 is CASSPLQAYSEAFF. For the CDR3, the DNA is TGTGCCAGCAGTCCCCTACAGGCCTACTCTGAAGCTTTCTTT.

The chain has TRBV2 and TRBJ2-5; TRBD1 agrees at 9 bases. After removal of 5 bases from V and 5 bases from J, the junction contained 6 bases not matched to a gene. CDR1 and CDR2 (germline): SNHLY, FYNNEI. This CDR3 region has 14 residues. The CDR3 sequence is CASSQQGARETQYF. CDR3 DNA: TGTGCCAGCAGTCAACAGGGGGCGCGGGAGACCCAGTACTTC.

This chain joins TRBV9 and TRBJ1-2, with D possibly matching TRBD1 (5 bases). Germline loops: CDR1 SGDLS, CDR2 YYNGEE. This CDR3 contains 15 residues. The V end lost 2 bases, the J end lost 7 bases, and 18 bases lay between the germline ends. CDR3 in amino acids: CASSVQGWGGSGYTF. The CDR3 coding sequence is TGTGCCAGCAGCGTCCAAGGGTGGGGGGGTTCTGGCTACACCTTC.

The chain has TRBV28 and TRBJ2-5, with TRBD1 identical over 7 bases. The end of the DNA aligns better with TRBJ2-7, so the J call may be wrong. Germline V gives CDR1 MDHEN, CDR2 SYDVKM. The CDR3 consists of 13 residues. This chain's CDR3 is CASSQMTGSEQYF. Here the CDR3 DNA reads TGTGCCAGCAGCCAGATGACAGGGAGCGAGCAGTACTTC.

V is TRBV4-1 and J is TRBJ2-5; D unresolved. Matching the DNA end better, TRBJ2-7 makes the J call doubtful. Germline V gene sequence: CDR1 MGHRA, CDR2 YSYEKL. The length of the CDR3 is 13 residues. The CDR3 sequence is CASSQDWSYEQYF. The CDR3 bases are TGCGCCAGCAGCCAAGATTGGTCGTACGAGCAGTACTTC.

The chain joins TRBV5-4 to TRBJ2-1; TRBD2 matches 7 bases. The CDR3 has 15 amino acids. V lost 4 bases, J lost 6 bases, and 10 bases stayed unmatched. Germline V gives CDR1 SGHNT, CDR2 YYREEE (reference sequence). DNA for the CDR3: TGTGCCAGCAGCCCCAAGGCGGGGGTAGGCAATGAGCAGTTCTTC. Its protein is CASSPKAGVGNEQFF.

The rearrangement joins TRBV7-9 to TRBJ1-2; TRBD1 aligns across 7 bases. Germline V CDR1 and CDR2: SEHNR, FQNEAQ (reference sequence). The CDR3 contains 15 residues. V was clipped by 4 bases and J by 2 bases; unmatched bases: 7. The chain's CDR3 is CASSSGQLGNYGYTF. Here the CDR3 DNA reads TGTGCCAGCAGCTCGGGACAGTTGGGGAACTATGGCTACACCTTC. The full variable domain, rest sourced from reference TRBV7-9 and TRBJ1-2, is DTGVSQNPRHKITKRGQNVTFRCDPISEHNRLYWYRQTLGQGPEFLTYFQNEAQLEKSRLLSDRFSAERPKGSFSTLEIQRTEQGDSAMYLCASSSGQLGNYGYTFGSGTRLTVV.

As concerns this clone: Other DNA sequences within the sample encode an identical CDR3. This rearrangement joins TRBV27 to TRBJ2-1; a weak D match, TRBD1 (6 bases). CDR1 MNHEY and CDR2 SMNVEV come from the germline V gene (reference sequence). V lost 3 bases and J 7 bases, leaving 13 bases between the germline ends. This CDR3 contains 14 residues. The CDR3 DNA reads as TGTGCCAGCAGTTTGGGACACCCACGTAATGAGCAGTTCTTC. Its protein product is CASSLGHPRNEQFF.

The rearrangement uses TRBV6-1 and TRBJ1-1; D is ambiguous. Germline CDR1 is MNHNS and CDR2 is SASEGT. V lost 8 bases and J 3 bases, leaving 7 bases between the germline ends. The CDR3 covers 11 residues. The CDR3 bases are TGTGCCAGCCGGGTCGACACTGAAGCTTTCTTT. It is translated as CASRVDTEAFF.

The chain combines TRBV6-5 with TRBJ1-1, with TRBD1 as a possible D gene (5 bases). Germline V gene sequence: CDR1 MNHEY, CDR2 SVGAGI. The ends were cut back, 0 bases at V and 3 bases at J, with 8 bases in the middle. The CDR3 length is 14 residues. The CDR3 protein is CASSYSGRDTEAFF. In nucleotides, the CDR3 is TGTGCCAGCAGTTACTCGGGCAGGGACACTGAAGCTTTCTTT.

This chain joins TRBV6-5 and TRBJ1-2; TRBD1 matches at 9 bases. The CDR3 totals 13 residues. Germline loops: CDR1 MNHEY, CDR2 SVGAGI. V lost 7 bases and J lost 8; bases outside the gene matches: 8. CDR3 sequence (DNA): TGTGCCAGCATCAACGGACAGGGGCGAGGCTACACCTTC. Encoded protein: CASINGQGRGYTF.

The genes are TRBV9 and TRBJ1-2; D might be TRBD1 (5 bases). V lost 4 bases and J lost 4, with 11 bases in between. CDR3 size: 13 residues. Germline V CDR1 and CDR2: SGDLS, YYNGEE. CDR3 bases: TGTGCCAGCAGCACATCGACAGCCTATGGCTACACCTTC. Translating it yields CASSTSTAYGYTF.

Here the CDR3 DNA reads TGTGCCAGCAGTGAGGTGGCCAGGGGAGTTGCAGATACGCAGTATTTT. It specifies CASSEVARGVADTQYF. J is TRBJ2-3 and V is TRBV2; TRBD1 might be the D (6 bases). The CDR3 spans 16 residues. Germline V lookup: CDR1 SNHLY, CDR2 FYNNEI. The V and J ends lost 3 bases and 4 bases respectively, with 17 bases between them.

The rearrangement uses TRBV4-1 and TRBJ1-1; TRBD1 agrees at 7 bases. Germline values: CDR1 MGHRA, CDR2 YSYEKL. J lost 5 bases, V lost 4 bases, and 13 bases had no gene match. This CDR3 comprises 16 residues. This CDR3 reads CASSRRVEGAGTEAFF. In DNA form, the CDR3 reads TGCGCCAGCAGCCGCCGGGTGGAGGGGGCAGGAACTGAAGCTTTCTTT.

The chain links TRBV4-2 to TRBJ2-3; 16 nucleotides align to TRBD2. With 2 bases clipped from V and 3 bases from J, the junction kept 5 bases outside the gene matches. This CDR3 spans 18 amino acids. CDR1 and CDR2 (germline): LGHNA, YNFKEQ. Here the CDR3 reads CASSQPGTSGGATDTQYF. CDR3 sequence (DNA): TGTGCCAGCAGCCAACCCGGGACTAGCGGGGGGGCAACAGATACGCAGTATTTT.

V usage is TRBV4-1 and J usage is TRBJ2-3; tentative D call: TRBD2 (5 bases). Deletions cut 4 bases from V and 11 bases from J, with 13 bases between. Germline CDR1 MGHRA, CDR2 YSYEKL. This CDR3 is built from 12 residues. CDR3 loop: CASSPPGSQQYF. The CDR3 DNA sequence: TGCGCCAGCAGCCCACCGGGATCCCAGCAGTATTTT.

The chain employs TRBV18 and TRBJ2-7; D might be TRBD1 (8 bases). Germline lookup yields CDR1 KGHSH and CDR2 LQKENI. This CDR3 is built from 15 residues. V gave up 2 bases and J gave up 4 bases, with 15 bases separating them. This CDR3 reads CASSPSVQGGYEQYF. Here the CDR3 DNA reads TGTGCCAGCTCACCATCCGTACAGGGGGGGTACGAGCAGTACTTC.

This chain uses TRBV4-1 with TRBJ2-7; a possible D gene is TRBD2 (6 bases). CDR1 is MGHRA and CDR2 is YSYEKL in the germline V gene. The CDR3 spans 15 residues. V shed 1 base and J shed 5 bases, with 15 bases lying between them. CDR3 nucleotides: TGCGCCAGCAGCCAAGTAGGACTCAGGAGGGACGAGCAGTACTTC. This translates into CASSQVGLRRDEQYF.

This chain uses TRBV9 with TRBJ1-1; D not certain. Germline assignment: CDR1 SGDLS and CDR2 YYNGEE. The CDR3 is 15 residues long. V was trimmed by 0 bases and J by 0 bases, leaving 9 bases between them. The CDR3 is CASSVALGLNTEAFF. Written as DNA, the CDR3 is TGTGCCAGCAGCGTAGCTCTGGGCCTGAACACTGAAGCTTTCTTT.

The chain couples TRBV4-2 to TRBJ2-6, with TRBD2 matching 11 bases. The CDR3 is 17 residues long. The V and J ends lost 9 bases and 4 bases, in that order; junction bases with no gene match: 11. Germline CDR1 is LGHNA and CDR2 is YNFKEQ. The CDR3 nucleotides are TGTGCCAGGAAGCCTAGCGGGGGGATGATGGGGGCCAACGTCCTGACTTTC. The encoded protein is CARKPSGGMMGANVLTF.

This clone was observed a handful of times. J is TRBJ1-2 and V is TRBV19; D gene uncertain. V gave up 5 bases and J gave up 6 bases, with 16 bases separating them. Germline CDR1 reads LNHDA; CDR2 reads SQIVND (reference sequence). This CDR3 has 14 residues. The CDR3 here is CASSFPTELHGYTF. CDR3 coding DNA: TGTGCCAGTAGTTTTCCTACGGAGCTCCATGGCTACACCTTC. Supplemented by reference TRBV19 and TRBJ1-2, the full variable domain reads DGGITQSPKYLFRKEGQNVTLSCEQNLNHDAMYWYRQDPGQGLRLIYYSQIVNDFQKGDIAEGYSVSREKKESFPLTVTSAQKNPTAFYLCASSFPTELHGYTFGSGTRLTVV.